This T cell receptor (beta chain) appears in the sequencing data of a study of technical replicates of blood from several donors. This CDR3 spans 16 amino acids. The V end lost 3 bases, the J end lost 0 bases, and 12 bases lay between the germline ends. Per the germline V gene, CDR1 is MNHNY and CDR2 is SVGAGI (reference sequence). Some clones are missing from TCRdb's copy, which holds only in-frame ones; the method was immunoSEQ multiplex PCR. The table shows about 93,000 clones, with roughly 96% occurring only once. The chain links TRBV6-6 to TRBJ1-3, with unresolved D. The material sequenced was T cells isolated from PBMCs. The source is a human donor in good health. The CDR3 DNA is TGTGCCAGCAGTTATTACCAAGCGGCCTCTGGAAACACCATATATTTT. Translating gives CASSYYQAASGNTIYF.